These 19 T cell receptor beta chains came from one sample sequenced in a study of regulatory T cells in long-lasting Graves disease (dated by TCRdb to the early 2020s). The library was generated by multiplex PCR. These reads were obtained on an Illumina HiSeq 4000. iRepertoire HTBI primers and Arm-PCR amplification of CDR3 regions were used to construct TCR beta libraries. TCRdb reworked the public reads: Q25 trimming with fastp, MiXCR clone assembly, productive beta chains retained. Every CDR3 protein is listed once, alongside the most common genes and DNA of its rows. This sample holds 500,000 to 700,000 distinct CDR3 sequences; around 17% were observed only once. The top ten hold under 20% of the sample. Reading the label with the study, this specimen's time point is: newly diagnosed GD, antithyroid drugs for less than 3 months. For both TCR sequencing and RNA sequencing, RNA was extracted from PBMCs in TRIzol.

This sample was shared with a second study, whose subject was T cells in Graves' hyperthyroidism and ophthalmopathy.

Sequencing was performed on peripheral blood mononuclear cells (PBMCs), taken at new diagnosis, from a patient treated with antithyroid drugs. Receptor source: a woman in her 30s with Graves disease. Donor details come from another sample of the same person, matched by shared clones.

The V call is TRBV6-5, the J call TRBJ2-5; maybe TRBD1 (6 bases). Trimming shortened V by 2 bases and J by 4 bases, and 11 bases separated the two germline ends. Germline V gene lookup returns CDR1 MNHEY and CDR2 SVGAGI. The CDR3 sequence is 14 residues long. The DNA for the CDR3 is TGTGCCAGCAGTTACGGGCAGGGGAGAGAGACCCAGTACTTC. It codes for CASSYGQGRETQYF.

This clonotype was counted many times. The chain is built from TRBV5-1 and TRBJ2-1; no reliable D call. Germline values: CDR1 SGHRS, CDR2 YFSETQ. V gave up 9 bases and J gave up 6 bases, with 22 bases separating them. The CDR3 extends over 15 amino acids. The CDR3 reads CATSREVSFVNEQFF. In DNA form, the CDR3 reads TGCGCCACCTCCCGAGAGGTCTCCTTTGTCAATGAGCAGTTCTTC.

This clonotype showed up just once. A much larger clone sits a single nucleotide away, making a read error possible. V is TRBV6-1 and J is TRBJ2-3, with no clear D. Germline V gene data show CDR1 as MNHNS and CDR2 as SASEGT. The CDR3 has 15 amino acids. CDR3: CASSQSDAVLGTPYF. CDR3 DNA sequence: TGTGCCAGCAGTCAGTCCGACGCAGTTCTCGGTACGCCGTATTTT.

This clonotype was seen only a few times. The V and J genes are TRBV28 and TRBJ2-2, with D possibly matching TRBD2 (6 bases). This CDR3 has 18 amino acids. Between the trimmed V and J ends, which lost 6 bases and 3 bases, there was a span of 23 bases. In germline, CDR1 is MDHEN, CDR2 SYDVKM. The CDR3 region is CASSFSLVAVQHTGELFF. The CDR3 DNA sequence: TGTGCCAGCAGCTTTTCCTTAGTAGCGGTCCAACACACCGGGGAGCTGTTTTTT.

This clonotype was seen many times. This chain uses TRBV7-2 with TRBJ1-1, with D possibly matching TRBD1 (6 bases). Germline V gene sequence: CDR1 SGHTA, CDR2 FQGNSA. V lost 2 bases and J lost 1, with 14 bases in between. This CDR3 comprises 16 residues. This CDR3 reads CASSLQAGTSNTEAFF. The CDR3 DNA reads TGTGCCAGCAGCTTACAAGCCGGGACATCGAACACTGAAGCTTTCTTT.

This clonotype has at least ten counts. V usage is TRBV6-1 and J usage is TRBJ2-7, with 8 bases lining up with TRBD2. Trimming took 8 bases from V and 1 from J; bases not matched to a gene: 7. Germline CDR1 reads MNHNS; CDR2 reads SASEGT. The CDR3 runs 14 residues. The CDR3 loop reads CASYGRANSYEQYF. CDR3 nucleotide sequence: TGTGCCAGCTACGGGAGGGCCAATTCCTACGAGCAGTACTTC.

The J gene is TRBJ2-1, the V gene TRBV7-8; D may be TRBD2 (5 bases). CDR3 size: 14 residues. Germline CDR1 reads SGHVS; CDR2 reads FQNEAQ. V gave up 1 base and J gave up 11 bases, with 15 bases separating them. The CDR3 protein is CASSLVRTPDKQFF. CDR3 nucleotides: TGTGCCAGCAGCTTAGTTCGGACTCCTGATAAGCAGTTCTTC.

This chain links TRBV24-1 with TRBJ2-1; TRBD1 might be the D (5 bases). Trimming stripped 7 bases from V and 7 bases from J, with 16 bases between. The CDR3 contains 14 residues. CDR1 is KGHDR and CDR2 is SFDVKD in the germline V gene. The CDR3 spells CATSRDGARNEQFF. CDR3 sequence (DNA): TGTGCCACCAGCCGAGATGGGGCGCGGAATGAGCAGTTCTTC.

This clonotype was seen a handful of times. J is TRBJ1-4 and V is TRBV20-1; 9 bases are shared with TRBD1. Unmatched junction bases numbered 2, after V lost 1 base and J lost 5 bases. The CDR3 covers 14 residues. CDR1 and CDR2 from the germline V gene are DFQATT and SNEGSKA (reference sequence). The CDR3 protein is CSARATGGNEKLFF. The CDR3 coding sequence is TGCAGTGCTAGAGCGACAGGGGGGAATGAAAAACTGTTTTTT.

The J gene is TRBJ1-6, the V gene TRBV20-1; 8 nucleotides match TRBD1. V shed 6 bases, J shed 9 bases, and the junction held 4 bases outside the gene matches. CDR1 and CDR2 (germline): DFQATT, SNEGSKA (reference sequence). The CDR3 is 12 amino acids. This CDR3 reads CSALDRVSPLHF. CDR3 in DNA: TGCAGTGCCCTGGACAGGGTTTCACCCCTCCACTTT.

The V gene is TRBV15, the J gene TRBJ1-3; D is undetermined. Deletions cut 5 bases from V and 0 bases from J, with 8 bases between. CDR1 LNHNV and CDR2 YYDKDF come from the germline V gene (reference sequence). The CDR3 contains 14 residues. CDR3 region: CATSDTNSGNTIYF. In nucleotides, the CDR3 is TGTGCCACCAGCGATACTAACTCTGGAAACACCATATATTTT.

With respect to this clonotype: This may arise from a read error, as a much more abundant clone is one base away. This chain uses TRBV6-2 or TRBV6-3 with TRBJ2-4; 8 nucleotides agree with TRBD1. With 8 bases clipped from V and 7 bases from J, the junction kept 13 bases outside the gene matches. Germline loops: CDR1 MNHEY, CDR2 SVGEGT. This CDR3 is 15 amino acids long. CDR3 bases: TGTGCCAGCGGTGACCTAGCAGGGGGCCCGAACATTCAGTACTTC. Amino acid sequence: CASGDLAGGPNIQYF.

The CDR3 bases are TGTGCCACCAGTGATTCGTCGACAGGATCGGGGCCAGATACGCAGTATTTT. Translating it yields CATSDSSTGSGPDTQYF. The chain has TRBV24-1 and TRBJ2-3, with D perhaps matching TRBD1 (6 bases). Looked up from germline, CDR1 is KGHDR and CDR2 is SFDVKD. Between the trimmed V and J ends, which lost 2 bases and 4 bases, there was a span of 18 bases. The CDR3 is made up of 17 amino acids.

This clonotype was counted many times. The genes are TRBV20-1 and TRBJ1-5; no clear D gene. The CDR3 has 15 residues. CDR1 is DFQATT and CDR2 is SNEGSKA in the germline V gene (reference sequence). CDR3 nucleotide sequence: TGCAGCGCAGGTAGGGCCTTTGGTAGCAATCAGCCCCAGCATTTT. Translated, it gives CSAGRAFGSNQPQHF.

The V and J genes are TRBV19 and TRBJ2-7, with 9 bases that match TRBD1. This CDR3 comprises 15 residues. Germline assignment: CDR1 LNHDA and CDR2 SQIVND (reference sequence). The V gene end was trimmed by 5 bases and the J gene end by 4 bases; junction bases not matched to a gene: 9. CDR3 sequence (DNA): TGTGCCAGTAGTCCCTGGACAGGGGAACTGTACGAGCAGTACTTC. This translates into CASSPWTGELYEQYF.

The chain combines TRBV27 with TRBJ2-7; weak D call: TRBD2 (6 bases). CDR1 and CDR2 (germline): MNHEY, SMNVEV (reference sequence). This CDR3 region has 14 residues. V shed 4 bases and J shed 10 bases, with 20 bases lying between them. The CDR3 sequence: CASSSSGLSILQYF. The CDR3 region has the DNA TGTGCCAGCAGTTCCTCCGGACTAAGTATACTACAGTACTTC.

This clonotype was seen more than once but under ten times. This sequence joins TRBV6-2 or TRBV6-3 and TRBJ2-1; TRBD1 aligns across 12 bases. V trimming: 5 bases; J trimming: 5 bases; junction bases outside the gene matches: 13. This CDR3 is built from 18 residues. Germline V gene lookup returns CDR1 MNHEY and CDR2 SVGEGT. This CDR3 is CASSGGQGARLGHNEQFF. Here the CDR3 DNA reads TGTGCCAGCAGTGGGGGACAGGGGGCACGCTTGGGTCACAATGAGCAGTTCTTC.

The gene calls are TRBV3-1 and TRBJ2-1, with 8 bases fitting TRBD1. The CDR3 has 16 amino acids. Losses at the gene ends were 3 bases for V and 8 bases for J; bases not matched to a gene: 12. Germline V lookup: CDR1 LGHDT, CDR2 YNNKEL (reference sequence). The CDR3, as DNA: TGTGCCAGCAGCCATGTAAAGCGAGGACAGGGCGATGAGCAGTTCTTC. It codes for CASSHVKRGQGDEQFF.

In this sample, this clonotype turned up many times. V and J are TRBV2 and TRBJ1-5, with 7 bases matching TRBD1. Germline assignment: CDR1 SNHLY and CDR2 FYNNEI. This CDR3 has 16 amino acids. The V gene end was trimmed by 6 bases and the J gene end by 0 bases; junction bases not matched to a gene: 8. CDR3 amino acids: CASRGDRMVSNQPQHF. The CDR3 DNA follows: TGTGCCAGCAGGGGGGACAGAATGGTTAGCAATCAGCCCCAGCATTTT.